A single sample gave rise to the 24 T cell receptor beta chains below, sequenced in a study of shared clonotypes between healthy human individuals. Some clones are missing from TCRdb's copy, which holds only in-frame ones; the method was immunoSEQ multiplex PCR. The top ten clones hold around 12% of a sample with about 460,000 clones, roughly three quarters of them seen once. Sequencing used PBMCs. The origin of the receptors is a woman between 35 and 50 years old in good health. Some clones in this sample may be carry-over from other donors' samples.

V is TRBV6-1 and J is TRBJ1-3; D not resolved. Trimming removed 9 bases from V and 0 bases from J, with 15 bases in between. CDR1 is MNHNS, CDR2 SASEGT, per germline. The CDR3 length is 15 residues. CDR3 in DNA: TGTGCCAGACCCCACGGGCCTAGCTCTGGAAACACCATATATTTT. Its protein product is CARPHGPSSGNTIYF.

Of note for this clone: One junction end disagrees with the germline gene, perhaps due to a read error. CDR3 in DNA: TGTGCCAGCAGCTTAGAGAACGCTGAAGCTTTCTTT. Its translation: CASSLENAEAFF. This chain uses TRBV11-2 with TRBJ1-1; D is unclear. Germline CDR1 and CDR2: SGHAT and FQNNGV. This CDR3 has 12 amino acids.

Concerning this clone itself: With only one base between it and a far larger clone, this is likely a read error. This chain links TRBV27 with TRBJ1-1; 9 nucleotides align to TRBD1. The germline V gene has CDR1 MNHEY and CDR2 SMNVEV (reference sequence). The CDR3 is 16 residues long. The CDR3 here is CASSSPYRGQNTEASF. The DNA for the CDR3 is TGTGCCAGCAGTTCCCCCTACAGGGGGCAGAACACTGAAGCTTCCTTT.

In this sample, this clone turned up a few times. The gene calls are TRBV15 and TRBJ2-3; D ambiguous. CDR3 size: 17 residues. Germline CDR1 LNHNV, CDR2 YYDKDF (reference sequence). Trimming pared 0 bases from V and 2 bases from J, leaving 15 bases between. Written as DNA, the CDR3 is TGTGCCACCAGCAGAGATGGCGCAGAGGATTACACAGATACGCAGTATTTT. As protein: CATSRDGAEDYTDTQYF.

The rearrangement joins TRBV7-8 to TRBJ2-5, with 12 bases matching TRBD2. The CDR3 length is 16 residues. V lost 1 base and J lost 5; bases outside the gene matches: 5. Germline V gene data show CDR1 as SGHVS and CDR2 as FQNEAQ. The CDR3: CASSLGLAGVRETQYF. The CDR3 DNA sequence: TGTGCCAGCAGCTTAGGACTAGCGGGAGTTCGGGAGACCCAGTACTTC. The whole variable domain, remainder taken from reference TRBV7-8 and TRBJ2-5, is GAGVSQSPRYKVAKRGQDVALRCDPISGHVSLFWYQQALGQGPEFLTYFQNEAQLDKSGLPSDRFFAERPEGSVSTLKIQRTQQEDSAVYLCASSLGLAGVRETQYFGPGTRLLVL.

On this clone: With a far larger clone one base away, a read error is the likely cause. This rearrangement joins TRBV29-1 to TRBJ1-2; D unclear. Germline values: CDR1 SQVTM, CDR2 ANQGSEA. CDR3 length: 16 amino acids. The DNA for the CDR3 is TGCAGCGCTGTTGTCTTCGTCCGGGAGGCTGGCTATGGCTACGCCTTC. It specifies CSAVVFVREAGYGYAF.

V and J are TRBV5-4 and TRBJ1-1, with D possibly being TRBD1 (6 bases). V lost 4 bases, J lost 0 bases, and 16 bases lay in between. The germline gives CDR1 SGHNT, CDR2 YYREEE (reference sequence). The CDR3 sequence is 16 residues long. The CDR3 DNA reads as TGTGCCAGCAGCCCTCAGGGGCGGGACGTGAACACTGAAGCTTTCTTT. It is translated as CASSPQGRDVNTEAFF. The entire variable domain, with the rest obtained from reference TRBV5-4 and TRBJ1-1, is as follows: ETGVTQSPTHLIKTRGQQVTLRCSSQSGHNTVSWYQQALGQGPQFIFQYYREEENGRGNFPPRFSGLQFPNYSSELNVNALELDDSALYLCASSPQGRDVNTEAFFGQGTRLTVV.

The chain couples TRBV29-1 to TRBJ2-5; D call uncertain. Germline V gene data show CDR1 as SQVTM and CDR2 as ANQGSEA. V lost 3 bases and J 2 bases, leaving 10 bases between the germline ends. There are 13 residues in the CDR3. CDR3: CSVDAYTQETQYF. The CDR3 DNA reads TGCAGCGTTGATGCGTATACACAAGAGACCCAGTACTTC.

This rearrangement joins TRBV7-2 to TRBJ2-3; TRBD1 matches 7 bases. The V gene's germline CDR1 is SGHTA and CDR2 FQGNSA. CDR3 length equals 17 residues. V lost 5 bases, J lost 2 bases, and 13 bases stayed unmatched. CDR3 loop: CASSPLTGKTYTDTQYF. CDR3 nucleotides: TGTGCCAGCAGCCCCTTGACAGGGAAAACTTACACAGATACGCAGTATTTT.

J is TRBJ1-2 and V is TRBV14; D is unresolved. V was clipped by 2 bases and J by 4 bases, with 14 bases between them. Germline CDR1 and CDR2: SGHDN and FVKESK. This CDR3 is 15 amino acids long. The CDR3, as DNA: TGTGCCAGCAGCCAATCACCTGGAGTGCTCTATGGCTACACCTTC. Translation: CASSQSPGVLYGYTF.

The V and J genes are TRBV5-1 and TRBJ2-3; D is uncertain. V shed 4 bases and J shed 2 bases, with 2 bases lying between them. The CDR3 loop spans 11 amino acids. CDR1 SGHRS and CDR2 YFSETQ come from the germline V gene. The CDR3 nucleotides are TGCGCCAGCAGCAACACAGATACGCAGTATTTT. Amino acid sequence: CASSNTDTQYF.

The chain combines TRBV28 with TRBJ2-6, with D possibly matching TRBD1 (6 bases). V was cut by 10 bases and J by 0 bases, with 16 bases left in between. Germline V CDR1 and CDR2: MDHEN, SYDVKM. CDR3 length: 16 amino acids. CDR3 coding DNA: TGTGCCACCCTAGGGGACACCTCCTCTGGGGCCAACGTCCTGACTTTC. Translated: CATLGDTSSGANVLTF.

The genes are TRBV9 and TRBJ1-5; a weak D match, TRBD1 (6 bases). The CDR3 sequence is 16 residues long. The V and J ends lost 0 bases and 3 bases respectively, with 13 bases between them. Germline assignment: CDR1 SGDLS and CDR2 YYNGEE. CDR3 nucleotides: TGTGCCAGCAGCGTAGGTCCTCAGGGGTCCAATCAGCCCCAGCATTTT. It encodes CASSVGPQGSNQPQHF.

The chain is built from TRBV6-5 and TRBJ2-7, with 10 bases that match TRBD2. Looked up from germline, CDR1 is MNHEY and CDR2 is SVGAGI. The CDR3 sequence is 14 residues long. J was trimmed by 1 base and V by 5 bases; bases with no gene match: 2. CDR3 protein: CASSILAGSYEQYF. As DNA, the CDR3 is TGTGCCAGCAGTATACTAGCGGGATCCTACGAGCAGTACTTC.

The rearrangement uses TRBV7-6 and TRBJ2-3; D remains ambiguous. Deletions cut 2 bases from V and 0 bases from J, with 9 bases between. This CDR3 region has 15 residues. Looked up from germline, CDR1 is SGHVS and CDR2 is FNYEAQ. The CDR3, as DNA: TGTGCCAGCAGCTTATCCTCACTTAGCACAGATACGCAGTATTTT. It specifies CASSLSSLSTDTQYF.

On this clone: A read error likely explains this, since a far larger clone differs by one base. Other DNA sequences in this sample translate to the same CDR3. The chain combines TRBV30 with TRBJ2-3; D possibly corresponds to TRBD1 (5 bases). This CDR3 is 12 amino acids long. CDR1 and CDR2 (germline): GTSNPN, SVGIG (reference sequence). CDR3 sequence (DNA): TGTGCCTGGAGTGCCACGACAGACACGCAGTATTTT. Its translation is CAWSATTDTQYF.

This rearrangement joins TRBV7-2 to TRBJ1-4; 7 positions match TRBD1. Trimming removed 5 bases from V and 4 bases from J; junction bases left unmatched: 10. The CDR3 runs 16 residues. Germline V gives CDR1 SGHTA, CDR2 FQGNSA. CDR3 loop: CASSPHRGSGNEKLFF. The CDR3 bases are TGTGCCAGCAGCCCCCACAGGGGTAGCGGTAATGAAAAACTGTTTTTT. The variable domain in full, with the rest retrieved from reference TRBV7-2 and TRBJ1-4, is GAGVSQSPSNKVTEKGKDVELRCDPISGHTALYWYRQSLGQGLEFLIYFQGNSAPDKSGLPSDRFSAERTGGSVSTLTIQRTQQEDSAVYLCASSPHRGSGNEKLFFGSGTQLSVL.

This clone was recorded at least ten times. The J gene is TRBJ2-5, the V gene TRBV29-1; D uncertain. CDR1 is SQVTM, CDR2 ANQGSEA, per germline. V was trimmed by 3 bases and J by 1 base, leaving 9 bases between them. CDR3 length: 13 residues. Written as DNA, the CDR3 is TGCAGCGTTGAGTGGTACGGCCAAGAGACCCAGTACTTC. Translating gives CSVEWYGQETQYF. Filled out from reference TRBV29-1 and TRBJ2-5, the complete variable domain reads SAVISQKPSRDICQRGTSLTIQCQVDSQVTMMFWYRQQPGQSLTLIATANQGSEATYESGFVIDKFPISRPNLTFSTLTVSNMSPEDSSIYLCSVEWYGQETQYFGPGTRLLVL.

The V call is TRBV6-6, the J call TRBJ1-1; 9 bases map to TRBD1. The CDR3 consists of 14 residues. Losses at the gene ends were 5 bases for V and 3 bases for J; bases not matched to a gene: 4. Germline-derived CDR1 and CDR2 are MNHNY and SVGAGI (reference sequence). The CDR3 bases are TGTGCCAGCAGTGACCGGGACAGGGACACTGAAGCTTTCTTT. It is translated as CASSDRDRDTEAFF.

V gene TRBV5-6 combines with J gene TRBJ2-7, with TRBD1 matching over 8 bases. The CDR3 contains 15 residues. Germline CDR1 SGHDT, CDR2 YYEEEE. Trimming took 3 bases from V and 3 from J; bases not matched to a gene: 8. DNA of the CDR3: TGTGCCAGCAGCTCCGGGACAGGCGACGTCTACGAGCAGTACTTC. Translated, it gives CASSSGTGDVYEQYF.

The chain joins TRBV29-1 to TRBJ1-1, with D hard to call. CDR1 is SQVTM, CDR2 ANQGSEA, per germline. The CDR3 contains 14 residues. V shed 2 bases and J shed 2 bases, with 12 bases lying between them. The CDR3 is CSVEPVNQNTEAFF. CDR3 DNA: TGCAGCGTTGAACCAGTTAATCAAAACACTGAAGCTTTCTTT.

CDR3: CASSLEGHQITGELFF. CDR3 bases: TGTGCCAGCAGCTTAGAGGGACACCAAATCACCGGGGAGCTGTTTTTT. The chain recombines TRBV7-2 with TRBJ2-2; tentative D call: TRBD1 (6 bases). V was cut by 1 base and J by 4 bases, with 13 bases left in between. Germline V gives CDR1 SGHTA, CDR2 FQGNSA. The CDR3 has 16 residues.

This clone was counted a few times. The chain uses TRBV15 and TRBJ1-1, with unresolved D. CDR1 LNHNV and CDR2 YYDKDF come from the germline V gene (reference sequence). The ends were cut back, 6 bases at V and 1 base at J, with 3 bases in the middle. The CDR3 runs to 11 residues. CDR3 in amino acids: CATRGNTEAFF. CDR3 nucleotide sequence: TGTGCCACCAGGGGGAACACTGAAGCTTTCTTT.

This clone was seen more than once but under ten times. The chain recombines TRBV30 with TRBJ2-2; 7 bases are shared with TRBD2. The CDR3 contains 14 residues. V was pared by 5 bases and J by 7 bases, with 10 bases of the junction left unmatched. CDR1 is GTSNPN and CDR2 is SVGIG in the germline V gene (reference sequence). In nucleotides, the CDR3 is TGTGCCTGGGACCTTGGGAGGGCTGTCGGGGAGCTGTTTTTT. It is translated as CAWDLGRAVGELFF.